The 30 T cell receptor beta chains presented below share a single source sample, sequenced in a study of T cell clones after liver transplantation. Clones were sequenced by immunoSEQ multiplex PCR, and TCRdb holds only the in-frame ones, with some missing. Among around 80,000 clones, 82% were seen once, and the ten largest hold less than 0.6%. This specimen was CD4+ T cells from blood, taken 46 months after liver transplant. The receptors were gathered from a human patient who received a liver transplant. Certain T cells may be donor cells from the graft.

This clone was observed once. This chain joins TRBV6-5 and TRBJ2-3; a weak D match, TRBD1 (6 bases). The CDR3 runs 14 residues. The germline V gene encodes CDR1 MNHEY and CDR2 SVGAGI. Trimming removed 7 bases at V and 4 bases at J, with 15 bases between. The CDR3 loop is CASTQRTVADTQYF. The CDR3 DNA sequence: TGTGCCAGCACCCAGAGGACAGTGGCAGATACGCAGTATTTT.

The V and J genes are TRBV7-9 and TRBJ1-4, with D possibly matching TRBD1 (6 bases). CDR3 size: 15 residues. V shed 4 bases and J shed 6 bases, with 15 bases lying between them. The V gene's germline CDR1 is SEHNR and CDR2 FQNEAQ (reference sequence). The CDR3 is CASSYSGGGDEKLFF. The CDR3, as DNA: TGTGCCAGCAGCTACTCAGGAGGGGGGGATGAAAAACTGTTTTTT.

CDR3 region: CASSQAAGVGTGELFF. The DNA for the CDR3 is TGCGCCAGCAGCCAGGCAGCGGGAGTCGGAACCGGGGAGCTGTTTTTT. The chain links TRBV4-1 to TRBJ2-2, with 8 nucleotides matching TRBD2. This CDR3 is 16 amino acids long. J lost 5 bases, V lost 3 bases, and 8 bases had no gene match. Germline assignment: CDR1 MGHRA and CDR2 YSYEKL.

The J gene is TRBJ2-3, the V gene TRBV18, with D perhaps TRBD1 or TRBD2 (5 bases each). Trimming cost V 8 bases and J 9 bases, with 27 bases left between them. The length of the CDR3 is 16 residues. CDR1 and CDR2 (germline): KGHSH, LQKENI. The CDR3 protein is CASPDSLGTVVGTQYF. The DNA of the CDR3 is TGTGCCAGCCCCGATTCCCTGGGGACGGTGGTCGGGACGCAGTATTTT.

The chain employs TRBV7-9 and TRBJ2-1; 7 bases agree with TRBD2. Germline V gene data show CDR1 as SEHNR and CDR2 as FQNEAQ (reference sequence). This CDR3 region has 12 residues. Trimming removed 4 bases from V and 8 bases from J; junction bases left unmatched: 2. The CDR3 protein is CASSWTRDEQFF. As DNA, the CDR3 is TGTGCCAGCAGCTGGACTAGGGATGAGCAGTTCTTC.

The rearrangement links TRBV9 to TRBJ1-1, with 8 positions matching TRBD1. Germline V gene lookup returns CDR1 SGDLS and CDR2 YYNGEE. This CDR3 spans 17 amino acids. V gave up 0 bases and J gave up 1 base; unmatched junction bases: 8. CDR3 sequence reads: CASSVAPTGAGNTEAFF. The CDR3 DNA is TGTGCCAGCAGCGTAGCCCCGACAGGGGCGGGGAACACTGAAGCTTTCTTT.

The V call is TRBV11-3, the J call TRBJ2-2; maybe TRBD1 (5 bases). This CDR3 spans 16 amino acids. Germline-derived CDR1 and CDR2 are SGHNT and YENEEA. Trimming cost V 4 bases and J 2 bases, with 14 bases left between them. CDR3 DNA sequence: TGTGCCAGCAGCTCAGATAGGGGTTTTAACACCGGGGAGCTGTTTTTT. This sequence encodes CASSSDRGFNTGELFF.

The chain couples TRBV6-4 to TRBJ2-3, with D uncertain. The CDR3 covers 12 residues. With 11 bases removed from V and 2 bases from J, the gap between germline ends came to 11 bases. Germline CDR1 reads MRHNA; CDR2 reads SNTAGT. The CDR3 protein is CAPHAATDTQYF. CDR3 bases: TGTGCCCCCCACGCTGCCACAGATACGCAGTATTTT.

There are a few counts of this clone. V is TRBV2 and J is TRBJ1-1, with 7 bases identical to TRBD1. This CDR3 region has 14 residues. V trimming: 5 bases; J trimming: 2 bases; junction bases outside the gene matches: 5. The germline CDR1 and CDR2 sequences are SNHLY and FYNNEI. The CDR3 DNA follows: TGTGCCAGCAGTTTTGACAGGGACAACACTGAAGCTTTCTTT. This gives the protein CASSFDRDNTEAFF.

J is TRBJ2-3 and V is TRBV6-4; perhaps TRBD1 as D (6 bases). CDR1 is MRHNA and CDR2 is SNTAGT in the germline V gene. The V end was cut by 6 bases, the J end by 0 bases, with 10 bases between. This CDR3 spans 14 amino acids. CDR3 loop: CASSTGLSTDTQYF. For the CDR3, the DNA is TGTGCCAGCAGCACAGGGCTTAGCACAGATACGCAGTATTTT.

The rearrangement joins TRBV19 to TRBJ1-1; D gene unclear. CDR1 and CDR2 from the germline V gene are LNHDA and SQIVND (reference sequence). Trimming pared 5 bases from V and 4 bases from J, leaving 11 bases between. The length of the CDR3 is 13 residues. CDR3 nucleotides: TGTGCCAGTAGTCCAAGCCAGCGCACTGAAGCTTTCTTT. Protein product: CASSPSQRTEAFF.

This chain connects TRBV4-1 to TRBJ2-6, with D unresolved. CDR3 length: 16 residues. Germline CDR1 is MGHRA and CDR2 is YSYEKL. V was clipped by 1 base and J by 2 bases, with 9 bases between them. CDR3 sequence: CASSQGHTTGANVLTF. The CDR3 DNA sequence: TGCGCCAGCAGCCAAGGTCACACCACTGGGGCCAACGTCCTGACTTTC.

This sequence joins TRBV7-9 and TRBJ2-3; weak D call: TRBD2 (6 bases). V lost 2 bases, J lost 7 bases, and 19 bases lay in between. The CDR3 length is 16 residues. Germline values: CDR1 SEHNR, CDR2 FQNEAQ (reference sequence). CDR3 coding DNA: TGTGCCAGCAGCTTAAGTGCGGGGTTCTCAGGCCATACGCAGTATTTT. Its protein is CASSLSAGFSGHTQYF. Full variable domain (remainder filled in from reference TRBV7-9 and TRBJ2-3): DTGVSQNPRHKITKRGQNVTFRCDPISEHNRLYWYRQTLGQGPEFLTYFQNEAQLEKSRLLSDRFSAERPKGSFSTLEIQRTEQGDSAMYLCASSLSAGFSGHTQYFGPGTRLTVL.

The V call is TRBV30, the J call TRBJ1-5, with 7 bases that match TRBD1. After removal of 0 bases from V and 2 bases from J, the junction contained 13 bases not matched to a gene. The CDR3 is 18 residues long. CDR1 and CDR2 (germline): GTSNPN, SVGIG (reference sequence). CDR3 DNA sequence: TGTGCCTGGAGTGTACAGATGACAGGGAATAGAGGCAATCAGCCCCAGCATTTT. Translation gives CAWSVQMTGNRGNQPQHF.

The chain has TRBV5-4 and TRBJ2-4; D tentatively fits TRBD1 or TRBD2 (5 bases each). V lost 6 bases to trimming and J lost 4 bases, with 17 bases between them. The CDR3 spans 15 residues. Germline assignment: CDR1 SGHNT and CDR2 YYREEE (reference sequence). CDR3 loop: CASTDPRDGKNIQYF. The CDR3 DNA sequence: TGTGCCAGCACCGATCCCAGGGACGGAAAAAACATTCAGTACTTC.

The V and J genes are TRBV6-5 and TRBJ1-2; D uncertain. The V end lost 5 bases, the J end lost 0 bases, and 7 bases lay between the germline ends. The germline V gene has CDR1 MNHEY and CDR2 SVGAGI. This CDR3 is built from 13 residues. The CDR3 DNA sequence: TGTGCCAGCAGTGAAGCTGCTAACTATGGCTACACCTTC. Translating it yields CASSEAANYGYTF.

The CDR3 sequence: CASSLRATGLNTEAFF. As DNA, the CDR3 is TGTGCCAGCAGCTTACGGGCGACAGGCCTGAACACTGAAGCTTTCTTT. The chain combines TRBV7-2 with TRBJ1-1; tentative D call: TRBD1 (6 bases). This CDR3 is built from 16 residues. CDR1 and CDR2 from the germline V gene are SGHTA and FQGNSA. V dropped 2 bases and J dropped 0 bases, with 13 bases sitting between them.

J is TRBJ2-3 and V is TRBV29-1, with D hard to call. Trimming pared 3 bases from V and 2 bases from J, leaving 6 bases between. This CDR3 contains 12 residues. CDR1 and CDR2 (germline): SQVTM, ANQGSEA. The CDR3 DNA reads as TGCAGCGTTGAGGAGTCCACAGATACGCAGTATTTT. It codes for CSVEESTDTQYF.

The chain employs TRBV29-1 and TRBJ2-1, with 8 bases identical to TRBD2. V lost 6 bases and J lost 2; bases outside the gene matches: 9. The CDR3 contains 15 residues. Germline assignment: CDR1 SQVTM and CDR2 ANQGSEA. CDR3 amino acids: CSVQGREVTYNEQFF. CDR3 sequence (DNA): TGCAGCGTCCAAGGGCGGGAGGTAACCTACAATGAGCAGTTCTTC.

The sample holds a few counts of this clone. The rearrangement uses TRBV30 and TRBJ1-5; perhaps TRBD1 as D (6 bases). The V gene's germline CDR1 is GTSNPN and CDR2 SVGIG (reference sequence). The CDR3 has 13 amino acids. Between the trimmed V and J ends, which lost 0 bases and 5 bases, there was a span of 8 bases. CDR3: CAWSVNRDQPQHF. The CDR3 nucleotides are TGTGCCTGGAGTGTAAACAGGGATCAGCCCCAGCATTTT.

There are a few counts of this clone. Within the sample, other DNA sequences also encode this same CDR3. The chain is built from TRBV4-3 and TRBJ1-2; D remains ambiguous. Trimming cost V 3 bases and J 2 bases, with 4 bases left between them. The CDR3 spans 12 residues. The germline gives CDR1 LGHNA, CDR2 YSLEER. The CDR3 sequence is CASSQGNYGYTF. The CDR3 bases are TGCGCCAGCAGCCAGGGGAACTATGGCTACACCTTC.

J is TRBJ2-1 and V is TRBV6-5; 8 nucleotides line up with TRBD2. The CDR3 has 14 amino acids. V shed 7 bases and J 5 bases; nucleotides not matched to a gene: 7. Per the germline V gene, CDR1 is MNHEY and CDR2 is SVGAGI. The CDR3 reads CASTAGTRNNEQFF. CDR3 DNA: TGTGCCAGCACCGCCGGGACTAGAAACAATGAGCAGTTCTTC.

This clone appeared a few times. At one boundary the junction diverges from the germline segment, which might be a read error. The chain combines TRBV30 with TRBJ2-2; no definite D call. CDR3 length: 14 amino acids. Per germline, CDR1 GTSNPN and CDR2 SVGIG (reference sequence). The CDR3 here is CAWSEVGNAGELFF. For the CDR3, the DNA is TGTGCCTGGAGTGAGGTGGGGAACGCCGGGGAGCTGTTTTTT.

The gene calls are TRBV5-1 and TRBJ2-3, with 14 positions matching TRBD2. Germline CDR1 reads SGHRS; CDR2 reads YFSETQ. CDR3 size: 16 residues. V dropped 4 bases and J dropped 3; count of bases not matched to a gene: 4. Here the CDR3 reads CASSVGLAGETDTQYF. DNA of the CDR3: TGCGCCAGCAGCGTGGGACTAGCGGGAGAAACAGATACGCAGTATTTT.

This clone showed up just a few times. The chain joins TRBV4-1 to TRBJ1-1; D is ambiguous. The V gene's germline CDR1 is MGHRA and CDR2 YSYEKL. This CDR3 region has 13 residues. V lost 5 bases to trimming and J lost 8 bases, with 15 bases between them. CDR3 DNA: TGCGCCAGCAGCTCCGCCCGGACCCAAGAAGCTTTCTTT. Protein: CASSSARTQEAFF.

The V and J genes are TRBV5-1 and TRBJ1-1; weak D call: TRBD1 (5 bases). The germline V gene encodes CDR1 SGHRS and CDR2 YFSETQ. The CDR3 length is 14 residues. Trimming removed 3 bases from V and 6 bases from J, with 15 bases in between. The CDR3 nucleotides read TGCGCCAGCAGCTCCGCTGGGGGGGGTCCTGAAGCTTTCTTT. As protein: CASSSAGGGPEAFF.

A single count supports this clone. CDR3 DNA sequence: TGCGCCAGCGACCAGAACACCGACACCGGGGAGCTGTTTTTT. Its protein is CASDQNTDTGELFF. The gene calls are TRBV10-2 and TRBJ2-2; D unclear. The germline CDR1 and CDR2 sequences are WSHSY and SAAADI. V dropped 8 bases and J dropped 3 bases, with 13 bases sitting between them. CDR3 length: 14 amino acids.

V is TRBV28 and J is TRBJ2-7, with D unresolved. The length of the CDR3 is 13 residues. V was trimmed by 10 bases and J by 4 bases, leaving 17 bases between them. From germline, CDR1 is MDHEN and CDR2 SYDVKM. The CDR3 loop reads CATSSVRTYEQYF. In nucleotides, the CDR3 is TGTGCCACTAGTTCGGTGCGAACGTACGAGCAGTACTTC.

V usage is TRBV27 and J usage is TRBJ1-2; possibly TRBD1 for D (5 bases). This CDR3 spans 13 amino acids. Trimming cost V 2 bases and J 4 bases, with 8 bases left between them. The germline gives CDR1 MNHEY, CDR2 SMNVEV (reference sequence). CDR3 residues: CASSLRTGYGYTF. DNA of the CDR3: TGTGCCAGCAGTTTAAGAACAGGCTATGGCTACACCTTC.

This clone was observed a few times. This chain links TRBV2 with TRBJ1-5; D unresolved. The CDR3 loop spans 13 amino acids. The V end was cut by 7 bases, the J end by 0 bases, with 7 bases between. Germline V gene sequence: CDR1 SNHLY, CDR2 FYNNEI. CDR3 DNA: TGTGCCAGCAAACGGGATAGCAATCAGCCCCAGCATTTT. This gives the protein CASKRDSNQPQHF. Complete variable domain (other parts from reference TRBV2 and TRBJ1-5): EPEVTQTPSHQVTQMGQEVILRCVPISNHLYFYWYRQILGQKVEFLVSFYNNEISEKSEIFDDQFSVERPDGSNFTLKIRSTKLEDSAMYFCASKRDSNQPQHFGDGTRLSIL.